The rows below give T cell receptor beta chains drawn from one sample of a study of blood T cell repertoires in COVID-19. TCRdb keeps only in-frame clones here, not all; method: immunoSEQ multiplex PCR. The sample has 95,000 to 110,000 clones, 75% to 95% seen once. Sequencing was performed on peripheral blood. The receptors come from a woman in her twenties or thirties with acute or convalescent COVID-19. The conserved cysteine and the conserved F or W are not part of the CDR3 here. Clone size appears in some rows only: once, few, many, or a class for an expanded clone.

13	TRBV10-1	TRBJ1-1	-	ASSSTRAGITEAF
13	TRBV11-2	TRBJ1-2	-	ASSLPGGGDYGYT
13	TRBV5-1	TRBJ1-3	-	ASSRTTQTGNTIY
14	TRBV7-2	TRBJ2-7	-	ASSLISGNRGQVQY
13	TRBV14	TRBJ1-4	-	ASSQTWFRDEKLF
13	TRBV10-3	TRBJ1-2	-	AISEVQEGNYGYT
13	TRBV9	TRBJ2-5	-	ASSVWTGLKETQY
12	TRBV19	TRBJ2-3	-	ASTPGVGTDTQY
14	TRBV5-6	TRBJ2-7	-	ASSAETGGMSYEQY
12	TRBV13	TRBJ2-1	-	ASSPGVTATRVF
13	TRBV6-1	TRBJ2-1	once	ASSDTITGFGEQF
11	TRBV12-3/TRBV12-4	TRBJ1-2	-	ASTLQGGEGYT
13	TRBV11-2	TRBJ2-3	-	ASSLSLPGTDTQY
14	TRBV29-1	TRBJ2-7	-	SVEDVVLAGVYEQY
12	TRBV27	TRBJ1-5	once	ASSLSTGGQPQH
13	TRBV7-2	TRBJ1-6	-	ASSLVTGSQSPLH
12	TRBV4-3	TRBJ2-1	-	ASSLRGGGNEQF
13	TRBV7-9	TRBJ2-1	-	ASSQLAGAGNEQF
14	TRBV15	TRBJ1-5	-	ATRPGFRGWDQPQH
12	TRBV7-9	TRBJ2-1	-	ASSGGSAYNEQF
13	TRBV4-3	TRBJ2-1	-	ASSQGGRVYNEQF
12	TRBV4-1	TRBJ2-1	few	ASSREGLVREQF
11	TRBV7-3	TRBJ1-2	-	ASSYSQGVGYT
9	TRBV10-2	TRBJ2-7	-	ASSFTYEQY
12	TRBV7-6	TRBJ2-5	-	ASSLRGEGETQY
12	TRBV19	TRBJ1-1	-	ASSVRQGRTEAF
14	TRBV24-1	TRBJ2-1	-	ATSEIGRENHNEQF